The present T cell receptor (beta chain) was sequenced within a study of T cells in localized non-small cell lung cancer. Repertoires were generated with immunoSEQ multiplex PCR, while TCRdb's copy carries only in-frame clones and drops some. Counted here are 2,500 to 3,500 clones, around 25% occurring once; the ten biggest clones make up approximately 12%. Study results and caveats: A denser population of T cells in blood accompanied longer overall survival. A median of around 60 of the top 100 tumor clones appeared in adjacent lung, which was paired and uninvolved.

Trimming took 2 bases from V and 3 from J, leaving 17 bases between them. This CDR3 is built from 16 residues. The germline CDR1 and CDR2 sequences are ENHRY and SYGVKD. Regarding this clone: Its cognate antigen is unknown.

This receptor was taken from a woman aged 35 to 70 with stage I lung adenocarcinoma. The sequenced sample was normal lung tissue next to the tumor, obtained before any cancer treatment. The rearrangement links TRBV10-3 to TRBJ2-7; TRBD1 might be the D (5 bases). CDR3 sequence reads: CAISEVDIPNFYEQYF. CDR3 coding DNA: TGTGCCATCAGTGAGGTGGACATCCCCAATTTCTACGAGCAGTACTTC.